This record covers a single T cell receptor (beta chain). What it binds is not known. These data originate in a study of T cell repertoires and HLA-DP antigens. Trimming left V 0 bases short and J 6 bases short, with 11 bases between. The CDR3 length is 15 residues. Germline CDR1 LNHNV, CDR2 YYDKDF (reference sequence). The PCR primers covered 54 TRBV and 13 TRBJ segments. Here immunoSEQ multiplex PCR was the method, and the copy in TCRdb shows in-frame clones only, minus some. The sample has fewer than 75,000 clones, about 82% seen once. This sequence originates from a man aged 60 to 75 in good health and CMV-seronegative. The genes are TRBV15 and TRBJ1-4; tentatively, D is TRBD1 (5 bases). The material sequenced was CD4+ T cells from PBMCs. In DNA, the CDR3 is TGTGCCACCAGCAGAGATTTCGGGACTTATGAAAAACTGTTTTTT. This translates into CATSRDFGTYEKLFF.